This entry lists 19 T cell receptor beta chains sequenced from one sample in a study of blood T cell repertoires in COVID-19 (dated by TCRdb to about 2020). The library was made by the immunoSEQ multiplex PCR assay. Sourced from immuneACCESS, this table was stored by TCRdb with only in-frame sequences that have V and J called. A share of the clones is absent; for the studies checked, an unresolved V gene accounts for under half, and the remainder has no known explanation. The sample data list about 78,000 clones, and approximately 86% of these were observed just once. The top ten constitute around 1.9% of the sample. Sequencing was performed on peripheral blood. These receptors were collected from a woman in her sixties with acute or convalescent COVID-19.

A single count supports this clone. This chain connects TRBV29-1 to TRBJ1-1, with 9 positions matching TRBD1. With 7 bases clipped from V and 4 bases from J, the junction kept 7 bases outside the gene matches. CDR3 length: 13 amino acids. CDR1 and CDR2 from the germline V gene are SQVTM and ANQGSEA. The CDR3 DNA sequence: TGCAGCGGAAACAGGGGGCGCGCCACTGAAGCTTTCTTT. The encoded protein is CSGNRGRATEAFF.

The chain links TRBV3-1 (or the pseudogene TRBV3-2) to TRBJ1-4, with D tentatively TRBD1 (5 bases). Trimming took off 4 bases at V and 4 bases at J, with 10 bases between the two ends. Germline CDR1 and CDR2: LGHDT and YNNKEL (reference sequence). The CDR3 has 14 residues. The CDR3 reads CASSPGQGNEKLFF. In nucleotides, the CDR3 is TGTGCCAGCAGCCCTGGGCAGGGTAATGAAAAACTGTTTTTT.

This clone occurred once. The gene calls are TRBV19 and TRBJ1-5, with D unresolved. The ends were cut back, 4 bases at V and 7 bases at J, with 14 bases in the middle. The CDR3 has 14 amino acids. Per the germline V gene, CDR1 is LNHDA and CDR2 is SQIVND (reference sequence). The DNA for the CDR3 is TGTGCCAGTAGTAAACAGACCCGTGGCCAGCCCCAGCATTTT. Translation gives CASSKQTRGQPQHF.

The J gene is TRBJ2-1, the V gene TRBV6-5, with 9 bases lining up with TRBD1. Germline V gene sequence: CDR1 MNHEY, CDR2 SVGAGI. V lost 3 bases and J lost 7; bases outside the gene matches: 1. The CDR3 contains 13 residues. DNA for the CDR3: TGTGCCAGCAGTTATGGGACAGGGAATGAGCAGTTCTTC. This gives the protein CASSYGTGNEQFF.

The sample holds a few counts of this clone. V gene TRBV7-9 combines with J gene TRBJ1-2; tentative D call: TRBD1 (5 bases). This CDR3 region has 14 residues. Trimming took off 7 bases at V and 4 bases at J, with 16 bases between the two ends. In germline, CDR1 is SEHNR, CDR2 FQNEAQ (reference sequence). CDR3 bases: TGTGCCAGCACCCCCCCCCGCAGGGTCTATGGCTACACCTTC. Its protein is CASTPPRRVYGYTF. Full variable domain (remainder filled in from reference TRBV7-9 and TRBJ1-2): DTGVSQNPRHKITKRGQNVTFRCDPISEHNRLYWYRQTLGQGPEFLTYFQNEAQLEKSRLLSDRFSAERPKGSFSTLEIQRTEQGDSAMYLCASTPPRRVYGYTFGSGTRLTVV.

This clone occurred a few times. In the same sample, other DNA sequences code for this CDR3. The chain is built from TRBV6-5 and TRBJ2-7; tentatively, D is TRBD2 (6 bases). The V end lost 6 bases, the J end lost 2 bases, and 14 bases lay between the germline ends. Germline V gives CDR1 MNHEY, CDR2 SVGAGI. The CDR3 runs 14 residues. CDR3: CASRPGLSTYEQYF. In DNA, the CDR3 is TGTGCCAGCAGGCCGGGACTCTCCACCTACGAGCAGTACTTC.

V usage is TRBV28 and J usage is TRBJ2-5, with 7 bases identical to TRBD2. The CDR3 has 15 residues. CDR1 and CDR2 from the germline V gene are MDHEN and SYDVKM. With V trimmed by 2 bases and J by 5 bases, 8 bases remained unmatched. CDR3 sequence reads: CASSLLREGFETQYF. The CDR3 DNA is TGTGCCAGCAGTTTACTCAGGGAGGGTTTTGAGACCCAGTACTTC.

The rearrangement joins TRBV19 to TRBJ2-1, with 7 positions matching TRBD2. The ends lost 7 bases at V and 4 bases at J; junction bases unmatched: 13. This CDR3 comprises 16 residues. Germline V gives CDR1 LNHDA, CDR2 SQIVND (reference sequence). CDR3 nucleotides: TGTGCCAGTACCTTTAAGGGAGGGTTAGGGTACAATGAGCAGTTCTTC. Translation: CASTFKGGLGYNEQFF.

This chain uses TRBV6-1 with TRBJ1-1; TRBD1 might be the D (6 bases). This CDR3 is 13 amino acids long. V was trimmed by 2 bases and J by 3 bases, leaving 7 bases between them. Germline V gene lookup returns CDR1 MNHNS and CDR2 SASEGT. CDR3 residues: CASSESGDTEAFF. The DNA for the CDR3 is TGTGCCAGCAGTGAATCAGGGGACACTGAAGCTTTCTTT.

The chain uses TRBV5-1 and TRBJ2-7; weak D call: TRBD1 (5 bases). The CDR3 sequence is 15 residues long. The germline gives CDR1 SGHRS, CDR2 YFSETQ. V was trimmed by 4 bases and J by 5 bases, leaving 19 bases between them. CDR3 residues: CASSQEPYRKNEQYF. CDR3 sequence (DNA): TGCGCCAGCAGCCAGGAACCATACAGGAAAAACGAGCAGTACTTC.

In DNA, the CDR3 is TGTGCCAGCAGACCTTGGACAGCTCAAGAGACCCAGTACTTC. Amino acids: CASRPWTAQETQYF. The genes are TRBV5-5 and TRBJ2-5, with a weak D call TRBD1 (6 bases). CDR3 length: 14 residues. Trimming shortened V by 5 bases and J by 2 bases, and 13 bases separated the two germline ends. Germline V CDR1 and CDR2: SGHKS, YYEKEE (reference sequence).

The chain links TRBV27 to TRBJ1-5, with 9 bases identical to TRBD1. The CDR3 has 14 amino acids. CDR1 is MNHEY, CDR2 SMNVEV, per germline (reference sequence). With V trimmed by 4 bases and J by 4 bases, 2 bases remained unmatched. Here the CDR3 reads CASSSGQGNQPQHF. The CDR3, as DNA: TGTGCCAGCAGTTCGGGACAGGGTAATCAGCCCCAGCATTTT.

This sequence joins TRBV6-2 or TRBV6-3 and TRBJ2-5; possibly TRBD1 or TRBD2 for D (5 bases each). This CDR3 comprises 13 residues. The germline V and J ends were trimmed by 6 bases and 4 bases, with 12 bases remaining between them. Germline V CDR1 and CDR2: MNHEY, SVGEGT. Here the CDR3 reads CASSGAARETQYF. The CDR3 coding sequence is TGTGCCAGCAGCGGGGCTGCTAGAGAGACCCAGTACTTC.

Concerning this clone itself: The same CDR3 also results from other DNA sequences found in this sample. The CDR3 sequence: CASSYSDRGQDQPQHF. DNA for the CDR3: TGTGCCAGCAGTTACTCGGACAGGGGCCAGGATCAGCCCCAGCATTTT. V gene TRBV6-6 combines with J gene TRBJ1-5; 9 bases fit TRBD1. CDR1 and CDR2 (germline): MNHNY, SVGAGI (reference sequence). CDR3 size: 16 residues. Trimming took 0 bases from V and 5 from J; bases not matched to a gene: 5.

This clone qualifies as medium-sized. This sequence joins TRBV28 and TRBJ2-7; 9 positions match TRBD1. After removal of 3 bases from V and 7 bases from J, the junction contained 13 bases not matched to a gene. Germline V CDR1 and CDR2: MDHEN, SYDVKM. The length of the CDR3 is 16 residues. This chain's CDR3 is CASSFQDSGQGWEQYF. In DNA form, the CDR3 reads TGTGCCAGCAGTTTCCAGGACTCGGGACAGGGCTGGGAGCAGTACTTC.

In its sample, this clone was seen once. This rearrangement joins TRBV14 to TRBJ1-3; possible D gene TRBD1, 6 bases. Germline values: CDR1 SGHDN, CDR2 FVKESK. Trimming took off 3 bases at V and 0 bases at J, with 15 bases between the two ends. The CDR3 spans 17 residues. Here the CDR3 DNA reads TGTGCCAGCAGCCACGGCATTGGGGGCCACTCTGGAAACACCATATATTTT. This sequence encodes CASSHGIGGHSGNTIYF.

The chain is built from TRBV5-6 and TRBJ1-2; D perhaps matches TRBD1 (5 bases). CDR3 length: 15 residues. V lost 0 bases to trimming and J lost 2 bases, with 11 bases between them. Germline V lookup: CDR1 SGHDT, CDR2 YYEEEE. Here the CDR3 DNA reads TGTGCCAGCAGCTTGGAGGGGCGCCTGAACTATGGCTACACCTTC. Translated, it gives CASSLEGRLNYGYTF.

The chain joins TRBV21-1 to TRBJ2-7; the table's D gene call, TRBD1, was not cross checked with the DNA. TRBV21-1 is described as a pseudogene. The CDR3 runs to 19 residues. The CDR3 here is CASRLDRGCRGSPSYEQYF. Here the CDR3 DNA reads TGTGCCAGCAGGTTGGACAGGGGGTGTCGGGGGAGCCCCTCCTACGAGCAGTACTTC.

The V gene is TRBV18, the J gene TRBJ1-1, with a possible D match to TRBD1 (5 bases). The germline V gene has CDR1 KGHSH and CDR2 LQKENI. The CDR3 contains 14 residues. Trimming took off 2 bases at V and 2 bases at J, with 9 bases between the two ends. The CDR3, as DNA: TGTGCCAGCTCACCATCCTGGACAAACACTGAAGCTTTCTTT. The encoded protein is CASSPSWTNTEAFF.